These 16 T cell receptor beta chains originate from one sample sequenced in a study of immune heterogeneity within non-small cell lung tumors. Multiplex PCR amplified the TCR beta CDR3 region. Its first round ran for around 10 cycles with 32 V and 13 J primers. TCRdb reprocessed the multiplex PCR reads via MiXCR and lists one record per CDR3 protein. Of about 21,000 distinct CDR3 sequences listed, about 29% are singletons. Bulk tumor genomic DNA served as template, at around 600 ng per sample. Several biopsies were collected from each primary tumor during surgery. They were spaced as far apart as possible within the tumor mass. The cohort was untreated, with newly diagnosed non-small cell lung cancer undergoing curative surgery. The specimen sequenced was lung tumor tissue. The receptor set was obtained from a man between 40 and 49 years old with non-small cell lung cancer.

In regard to this clonotype: Without the conserved terminal phenylalanine or tryptophan, this CDR3 likely stems from a read error. The chain joins TRBV18 to TRBJ1-2; weak D call: TRBD1 (5 bases). Germline CDR1 is KGHSH and CDR2 is LQKENI. Trimming shortened V by 3 bases and J by 5 bases, and 13 bases separated the two germline ends. This CDR3 contains 14 residues. CDR3 sequence: CASSPQDGTYGYTL. The CDR3 DNA reads as TGTGCCAGCTCACCCCAGGACGGGACTTATGGCTACACCCTC.

In this sample, this clonotype turned up many times. The rearrangement joins TRBV19 to TRBJ1-2; possible D gene TRBD1, 6 bases. CDR1 and CDR2 (germline): LNHDA, SQIVND (reference sequence). V lost 4 bases and J lost 0, with 12 bases in between. CDR3 length equals 15 residues. CDR3 in amino acids: CASSKTGPTNYGYTF. CDR3 in DNA: TGTGCCAGTAGTAAGACAGGCCCGACTAACTATGGCTACACCTTC.

At least ten counts were recorded for this clonotype. The chain recombines TRBV6-1 with TRBJ1-2, with a weak D call TRBD1 (6 bases). Germline V lookup: CDR1 MNHNS, CDR2 SASEGT. The CDR3 totals 16 residues. V was pared by 1 base and J by 4 bases, with 16 bases between. The CDR3 reads CASSEGGLTTSYGYTF. The CDR3 bases are TGTGCCAGCAGTGAAGGGGGGCTAACCACATCCTATGGCTACACCTTC.

There are a few counts of this clonotype. The chain is built from TRBV25-1 and TRBJ2-3; D might be TRBD1 (5 bases). In germline, CDR1 is MGHDK, CDR2 SYGVNS. V gave up 6 bases and J gave up 3 bases, with 7 bases separating them. This CDR3 comprises 12 residues. The CDR3 loop is CASSRVTDTQYF. The DNA of the CDR3 is TGTGCCAGCAGCAGGGTGACAGATACGCAGTATTTT.

J is TRBJ2-2 and V is TRBV2; TRBD1 matches 10 bases. V lost 9 bases to trimming and J lost 7 bases; unmatched junction nucleotides: 5. In germline, CDR1 is SNHLY, CDR2 FYNNEI. The CDR3 spans 13 residues. The CDR3 sequence: CASDRGQNGELFF. The CDR3 region has the DNA TGTGCCAGTGACAGGGGGCAGAACGGGGAGCTGTTTTTT.

Regarding this clonotype: A much larger clone lies a single base off, so this may be a read error. J is TRBJ2-7 and V is TRBV6-1; D is unresolved. CDR3 length equals 12 residues. Germline CDR1 MNHNS, CDR2 SASEGT. CDR3 nucleotide sequence: TGTGCCATCAGTCCAGGATCCTACGAGCAGTACTTC. The encoded protein is CAISPGSYEQYF.

This clonotype was counted between two and nine times. The rearrangement links TRBV5-1 to TRBJ2-3, with D possibly TRBD1 on 5 matching bases. Germline CDR1 SGHRS, CDR2 YFSETQ. The V end was cut by 4 bases, the J end by 2 bases, with 8 bases between. This CDR3 is 13 amino acids long. As DNA, the CDR3 is TGCGCCAGCAGCCTTGGGGCCACAGATACGCAGTATTTT. Translated: CASSLGATDTQYF. The full variable domain, rest sourced from reference TRBV5-1 and TRBJ2-3, is KAGVTQTPRYLIKTRGQQVTLSCSPISGHRSVSWYQQTPGQGLQFLFEYFSETQRNKGNFPGRFSGRQFSNSRSEMNVSTLELGDSALYLCASSLGATDTQYFGPGTRLTVL.

The chain has TRBV20-1 and TRBJ1-4; 9 positions match TRBD1. J was trimmed by 7 bases and V by 3 bases; bases with no gene match: 12. The CDR3 totals 16 residues. Germline lookup yields CDR1 DFQATT and CDR2 SNEGSKA (reference sequence). The CDR3 DNA follows: TGCAGTGCTAGGCGGCGCCGGACAGGGGATATTGAAAAACTGTTTTTT. This translates into CSARRRRTGDIEKLFF.

The chain couples TRBV24-1 to TRBJ1-6; TRBD1 matches at 9 bases. The trim removed 6 bases at V and 12 bases at J, leaving 14 bases unmatched. This CDR3 has 16 amino acids. In germline, CDR1 is KGHDR, CDR2 SFDVKD. The chain's CDR3 is CATSIDRDRERRPLHF. CDR3 DNA sequence: TGTGCCACCAGTATTGACCGGGACAGGGAAAGGAGACCCCTCCACTTT.

The chain joins TRBV7-3 to TRBJ2-1, with D uncertain. This CDR3 spans 15 amino acids. CDR1 and CDR2 (germline): SGHTA, FQGTGA. The ends were cut back, 0 bases at V and 8 bases at J, with 14 bases in the middle. This CDR3 is CASSLTPDSLDEQFF. CDR3 in DNA: TGTGCCAGCAGCTTAACGCCGGATAGCCTCGATGAGCAGTTCTTC.

This chain connects TRBV20-1 to TRBJ2-5; tentatively, D is TRBD1 (6 bases). This CDR3 comprises 13 residues. V was shortened by 2 bases and J by 1 base, with 8 bases between the two germline ends. Germline CDR1 is DFQATT and CDR2 is SNEGSKA (reference sequence). The CDR3 here is CSARQGFQETQYF. The CDR3 DNA is TGCAGTGCTAGACAGGGGTTCCAAGAGACCCAGTACTTC.

With regard to this clonotype: A much larger clone is a single base away; this may be a read error. The chain combines TRBV7-2 with TRBJ2-7, with a weak D call TRBD2 (6 bases). CDR1 and CDR2 from the germline V gene are SGHTA and FQGNSA. The CDR3 has 15 amino acids. Deletions cut 7 bases from V and 0 bases from J, with 16 bases between. CDR3 DNA: TGTGCCAGCATGGTGACCGGGGGTCGCTCCTACGAGCAGTACTTC. Protein: CASMVTGGRSYEQYF.

J is TRBJ2-2 and V is TRBV20-1, with D perhaps matching TRBD1 (5 bases). In germline, CDR1 is DFQATT, CDR2 SNEGSKA (reference sequence). Trimming removed 0 bases from V and 7 bases from J, with 9 bases in between. This CDR3 comprises 13 residues. The chain's CDR3 is CSARDRADGELFF. The CDR3 bases are TGCAGTGCTAGAGACAGGGCTGACGGGGAGCTGTTTTTT.

Many counts were recorded for this clonotype. This sequence joins TRBV7-2 and TRBJ2-1, with D uncertain. CDR1 SGHTA and CDR2 FQGNSA come from the germline V gene. The ends were cut back, 3 bases at V and 5 bases at J, with 11 bases in the middle. The length of the CDR3 is 14 residues. In DNA form, the CDR3 reads TGTGCCAGCAGCTTTAGGCAGGCAAACAATGAGCAGTTCTTC. It yields the protein CASSFRQANNEQFF.

For this clonotype: A read error may explain this, as a much larger clone is one base away. This rearrangement joins TRBV10-1 to TRBJ2-1, with D perhaps TRBD2 (6 bases). The germline V gene has CDR1 WNHNN and CDR2 SYGVQD (reference sequence). The CDR3 runs to 14 residues. The CDR3: CASSERDFYNGQFF. The CDR3 coding sequence is TGCGCCAGCAGTGAGAGGGACTTCTACAATGGGCAGTTCTTC.

Worth noting for this clonotype: A much larger clone differs by one base, so this may be a read error. The chain combines TRBV7-9 with TRBJ1-4, with no clear D. The CDR3 covers 15 residues. The germline V gene encodes CDR1 SEHNR and CDR2 FQNEAQ (reference sequence). CDR3 sequence: CASSLTEATSEKLFF. The CDR3 region has the DNA TGTGCCAGCAGCTTAACAGAAGCAACTAGTGAAAAACTGTTTTTT.